This T cell receptor (beta chain) came from a study of T cells after yellow fever vaccination. The J segment lost 1 base and the V segment lost 2 bases, leaving 13 bases of the junction unmatched. The CDR3 contains 19 residues. CDR1 is SGHAT, CDR2 FQDESV, per germline (reference sequence). A single record per CDR3 protein comes from TCRdb applying MiXCR to the 5' RACE reads. Seen here are approximately 330,000 distinct CDR3 sequences, approximately 4% observed once, and the top ten hold around 23%. Of note for this clonotype: Its antigen is not known.

Study-wide points: The CD4 compartment and the CD8 compartment contained a small share of clonotypes in common. The secondary T-cell response peaked on day 5, not day 15, but was weaker.

The receptor's source is a man aged 18-30 years who received the YFV17D yellow fever vaccine. The specimen was PBMCs, collected 5 days after the yellow fever booster vaccination. This chain uses TRBV11-1 with TRBJ2-3; TRBD2 aligns across 9 bases. The CDR3 protein is CASSLPSGGTPLGTDTQYF. The CDR3 coding sequence is TGTGCCAGCAGCTTACCCAGCGGGGGGACCCCCTTAGGCACAGATACGCAGTATTTT.